A single TCR beta chain is shown here with its context. Antigen unknown. This sample is part of a study of CD8 T cells in Susac syndrome. Recently defined diagnostic criteria classed the Susac syndrome patients as definite or probable. Negative isolation was applied to CD8+ and CD4+ T cells, and FACS enrichment was applied to TEMRA cells. Notes on the study in general: TEMRA cells and active patients showed peak Susac CD8+ clonal expansion.

An amount of RNA that ranged from roughly 0.45 to 1 ug was reverse transcribed with random hexamers. With immunoSEQ multiplex PCR, TCR beta CDR3 was amplified across 54 Vbeta and 13 Jbeta. From the immunoSEQ multiplex PCR reads, TCRdb called clonotypes with MiXCR, one entry per CDR3 protein. The sample has about 85,000 distinct CDR3 sequences; 85% to 95% are singletons. The sequence derives from a human donor with Susac syndrome. Material: CD8+ T cells from PBMCs.

The CDR3 DNA reads TGTGCCAGCAGTGCTACTAGCGGGCGGAGCACAGATACGCAGTATTTT. It specifies CASSATSGRSTDTQYF. V usage is TRBV12-3 or TRBV12-4 and J usage is TRBJ2-3; 9 positions agree with TRBD2. Trimming took 5 bases from V and 0 from J; bases not matched to a gene: 6. CDR3 length equals 16 residues.